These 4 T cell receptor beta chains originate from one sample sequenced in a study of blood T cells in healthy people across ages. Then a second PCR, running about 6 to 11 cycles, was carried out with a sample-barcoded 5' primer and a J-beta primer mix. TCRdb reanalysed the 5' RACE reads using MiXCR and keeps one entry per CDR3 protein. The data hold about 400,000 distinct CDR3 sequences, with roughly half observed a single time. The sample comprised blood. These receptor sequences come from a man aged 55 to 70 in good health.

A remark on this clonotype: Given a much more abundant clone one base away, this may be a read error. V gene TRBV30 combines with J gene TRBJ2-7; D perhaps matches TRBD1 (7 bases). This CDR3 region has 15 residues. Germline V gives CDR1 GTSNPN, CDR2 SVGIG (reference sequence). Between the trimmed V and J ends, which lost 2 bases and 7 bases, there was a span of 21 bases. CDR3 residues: CAWSRQGGIVYEQYF. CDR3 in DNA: TGTGCCTGGAGTAGGCAGGGGGGTATCGTGTATGAGCAGTACTTC.

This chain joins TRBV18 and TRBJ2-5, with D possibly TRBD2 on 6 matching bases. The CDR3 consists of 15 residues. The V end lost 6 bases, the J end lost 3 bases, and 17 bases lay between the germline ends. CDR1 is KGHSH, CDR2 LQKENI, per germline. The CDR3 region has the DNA TGTGCCAGCTCCCGCTCGGGGGACCCGAAAGAGACCCAGTACTTC. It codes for CASSRSGDPKETQYF.

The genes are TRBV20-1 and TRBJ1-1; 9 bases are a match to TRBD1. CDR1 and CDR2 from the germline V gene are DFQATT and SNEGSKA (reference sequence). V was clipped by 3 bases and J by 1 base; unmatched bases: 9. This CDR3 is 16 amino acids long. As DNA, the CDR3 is TGCAGTGCTAGCCCTACAGGGGGCGCCGGGAACACTGAAGCTTTCTTT. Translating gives CSASPTGGAGNTEAFF.

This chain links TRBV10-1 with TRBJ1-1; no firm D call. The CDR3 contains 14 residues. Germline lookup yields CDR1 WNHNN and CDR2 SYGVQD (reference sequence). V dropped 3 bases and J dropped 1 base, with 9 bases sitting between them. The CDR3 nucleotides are TGCGCCAGCAGTGATCAGCGGCCGAACACTGAAGCTTTCTTT. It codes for CASSDQRPNTEAFF.